A single T cell receptor beta chain is shown here with its context. Germline assignment: CDR1 KGHSH and CDR2 LQKENI. Trimming cost V 5 bases and J 0 bases, with 15 bases left between them. This CDR3 is built from 16 residues. Produced via immunoSEQ multiplex PCR; TCRdb's table is partial and in-frame only. The sample carries about 130,000 clones, roughly nine tenths recorded once. The data belong to a study of blood T cell repertoires in COVID-19. Study information: Sample material is recorded as cDNA or gDNA derived from T cells, B-cell-depleted T cells, or PBMCs.

This TCR came from a man aged 50-60 years with active COVID-19. The chain is built from TRBV18 and TRBJ2-3, with D maybe TRBD2 (6 bases). The sample taken for sequencing was peripheral blood. CDR3 nucleotide sequence: TGTGCCAGCTCAACACTAGCAGGGACTAGCACAGATACGCAGTATTTT. Translated, it gives CASSTLAGTSTDTQYF.